This TCR beta chain was sequenced for a study of T cells expressing NK-cell markers. For the study at large: All TCR beta repertoires analysed originated from sorted CD3+CD56+NKG2C+, CD3+CD56+NKG2C- and CD3+CD56-NKG2C+ T cells.

The germline CDR1 and CDR2 sequences are SGHAT and FQNNGV. The CDR3 covers 16 residues. TCRdb derives one entry per CDR3 protein from the 5' RACE reads, leaving out DNA. The table for this sample gives approximately 440,000 distinct CDR3 sequences. The V and J genes are TRBV11-2 and TRBJ2-3; as DNA is missing, the TRBD2 call by TCRdb cannot be tested. The sequenced sample consisted of blood T cells: a sorted CD56 or NKG2C T cell subset, CD4+ or CD8+ T cells, or bulk PBMC T cells (not recorded which). The sequence was collected from a woman aged 50 to 60 in good health. CDR3 sequence reads: CASSLAAAGSPDTQYF. The whole variable domain, remainder taken from reference TRBV11-2 and TRBJ2-3, is EAGVAQSPRYKIIEKRQSVAFWCNPISGHATLYWYQQILGQGPKLLIQFQNNGVVDDSQLPKDRFSAERLKGVDSTLKIQPAKLEDSAVYLCASSLAAAGSPDTQYFGPGTRLTVL.